The text below deals with one T cell receptor (beta chain). Its antigen is not known. These data are taken from a study of cytomegalovirus exposure and HLA in healthy donors. Overall study context: The use of the same platform for the approximately 110 validation repertoires and the roughly 730 first-cohort repertoires was reported by a later analysis.

Germline CDR1 and CDR2: SGHDT and YYEEEE. V gave up 0 bases and J gave up 7 bases, with 10 bases separating them. CDR3 length: 14 amino acids. Libraries were prepared by immunoSEQ multiplex PCR; TCRdb keeps only in-frame clonotypes and omits some of them. Among fewer than 250,000 clones listed, more than 75% were seen once. Study-wide findings and caveats: The study recorded around 160 TCR beta chains that were cytomegalovirus-associated. Reports described diagnosis of cytomegalovirus status by the classifier as highly specific and sensitive. Three chains tied to CMV proved CMV antigen-specific in vitro.

This clonotype originated in a man aged 18 to 30 in good health and CMV-seronegative. V usage is TRBV5-6 and J usage is TRBJ2-2; D uncertain. The specimen sequenced was PBMCs. The CDR3, as DNA: TGTGCCAGCAGCTTGGCCGGTAGTATCGGGGAGCTGTTTTTT. It is translated as CASSLAGSIGELFF.